This TCR beta chain came from a study of control samples from healthy donors and cancer patients (dated by TCRdb to the early 2020s). Points on this clone: Its antigen remains unidentified. The input lacks base qualities; no much larger clone sits a single base away.

Library method: the immunoSEQ multiplex PCR assay. The clones in this table, taken by TCRdb from immuneACCESS, are in-frame only. Not every clone is retained; where verified, under half of the shortfall comes from an unresolved V gene, and the cause of the rest is unknown. The sample table holds some 150,000 clones, of which under 95% were seen once. The top ten constitute around 14% of the sample. V sheds 0 bases and J sheds 0 bases, leaving 3 bases between their ends. Taken from cysteine to phenylalanine, the CDR3 has 14 residues. The only DNA kept is the CDR3, 42 bases in frame from the first base. The germline V gene (reference sequence) provides CDR1 LNHNV and CDR2 YYDKDF.

The receptor was derived from a man aged 40-55 years in good health. The rearranged chain carries TRBV15 and TRBJ1-5, with the D gene too uncertain to name. Sequences were obtained from blood. CDR3 region: CATSRDYSNQPQHF. The sequenced DNA: TGTGCCACCAGCAGAGACTATAGCAATCAGCCCCAGCATTTT.